The table lists the clone carrying this T cell receptor (beta chain) with a count of one. This record belongs to a study of blood T cell repertoires in COVID-19. On the study more broadly: From T cells, B-cell-depleted T cells, or PBMCs came the material, which was cDNA or gDNA.

The germline V and J ends were trimmed by 5 bases and 7 bases, with 14 bases remaining between them. Germline V CDR1 and CDR2: LGHDT, YNNKEL (reference sequence). CDR3 length: 13 residues. Profiled with immunoSEQ multiplex PCR; TCRdb holds only in-frame clones, not every one. The profile covers 50,000 or so clones, with roughly 87% appearing a single time and 15% to 20% taken by the ten largest. The TCR sequence derives from a human donor with active COVID-19. The donor label of this sample is uncertain. The sequencing sample was made of peripheral blood. V gene TRBV3-1 (or the pseudogene TRBV3-2) combines with J gene TRBJ1-2; TRBD1 is a possible D gene (5 bases). In nucleotides, the CDR3 is TGTGCCAGCAGCGCGGGGCCTCCGTTTGGCTACACCTTC. It translates to CASSAGPPFGYTF.